These 18 T cell receptor beta chains came from one sample sequenced in a study of blood T cell repertoires in COVID-19. The method was immunoSEQ multiplex PCR; TCRdb's version includes in-frame clones alone and lacks a portion of them. The sample lists about 200,000 clones; around 86% were seen once. Material for sequencing was PBMCs or T cells enriched from blood (not recorded which). The receptors shown here come from a woman in her thirties or forties with acute COVID-19.

This chain connects TRBV5-6 to TRBJ2-1; a possible D gene is TRBD2 (5 bases). Germline-derived CDR1 and CDR2 are SGHDT and YYEEEE. V dropped 0 bases and J dropped 8 bases, with 12 bases sitting between them. The CDR3 is 14 amino acids. This chain's CDR3 is CASSLGSGVHEQFF. The CDR3 DNA follows: TGTGCCAGCAGCTTGGGGTCCGGGGTCCATGAGCAGTTCTTC.

The chain has TRBV18 and TRBJ1-1; weak D call: TRBD1 (5 bases). Deletions cut 3 bases from V and 1 base from J, with 21 bases between. From germline, CDR1 is KGHSH and CDR2 LQKENI. CDR3 size: 18 residues. The CDR3, as DNA: TGTGCCAGCTCACCTCAGAGACAGCGCCCAACCGGGAACACTGAAGCTTTCTTT. Encoded protein: CASSPQRQRPTGNTEAFF.

V gene TRBV19 combines with J gene TRBJ2-3; tentatively, D is TRBD1 (6 bases). The CDR3 has 13 amino acids. In germline, CDR1 is LNHDA, CDR2 SQIVND (reference sequence). Trimming removed 10 bases from V and 1 base from J, with 12 bases in between. CDR3 bases: TGTGCCACTACAGGGTTGGGCACAGATACGCAGTATTTT. It encodes CATTGLGTDTQYF.

V and J are TRBV2 and TRBJ1-2; D may be TRBD1 (6 bases). The CDR3 is 14 amino acids. Per germline, CDR1 SNHLY and CDR2 FYNNEI. Trimming cost V 6 bases and J 1 base, with 12 bases left between them. Here the CDR3 DNA reads TGTGCCAGCAGCTTCGGGACAAGTAACTATGGCTACACCTTC. This encodes CASSFGTSNYGYTF.

V gene TRBV7-6 combines with J gene TRBJ2-7, with 10 bases aligning to TRBD1. The CDR3 runs to 14 residues. Unmatched junction bases numbered 3, after V lost 2 bases and J lost 5 bases. Germline V lookup: CDR1 SGHVS, CDR2 FNYEAQ. In DNA, the CDR3 is TGTGCCAGCAGCTTACAGACAGGGGGCGACGAGCAGTACTTC. It translates to CASSLQTGGDEQYF.

V is TRBV14 and J is TRBJ1-1; a possible D gene is TRBD1 (5 bases). Trimming stripped 4 bases from V and 1 base from J, with 13 bases between. This CDR3 has 15 amino acids. The V gene's germline CDR1 is SGHDN and CDR2 FVKESK. CDR3 bases: TGTGCCAGCAGCCGAAGTTGGGGCGCGAACACTGAAGCTTTCTTT. It encodes CASSRSWGANTEAFF.

This clone has at least ten counts. The rearrangement uses TRBV5-1 and TRBJ2-2; 13 bases line up with TRBD2. CDR3 length: 17 amino acids. The ends lost 4 bases at V and 3 bases at J; junction bases unmatched: 6. CDR1 SGHRS and CDR2 YFSETQ come from the germline V gene. The CDR3, as DNA: TGCGCCAGCAGCCCCCCGGGACTAGCGGGGTACACCGGGGAGCTGTTTTTT. Its translation is CASSPPGLAGYTGELFF.

This clone was picked up a small number of times. The V call is TRBV5-1, the J call TRBJ2-5; TRBD2 matches 11 bases. CDR3 length: 17 residues. J was trimmed by 9 bases and V by 4 bases; bases with no gene match: 17. Germline assignment: CDR1 SGHRS and CDR2 YFSETQ. The CDR3 bases are TGCGCCAGCAGCCCTACTAGCGGGAGAGTTTCGTTTCGATCCCAGTACTTC. Protein: CASSPTSGRVSFRSQYF. Drawing the rest from reference TRBV5-1 and TRBJ2-5, the complete variable domain is KAGVTQTPRYLIKTRGQQVTLSCSPISGHRSVSWYQQTPGQGLQFLFEYFSETQRNKGNFPGRFSGRQFSNSRSEMNVSTLELGDSALYLCASSPTSGRVSFRSQYFGPGTRLLVL.

The chain carries TRBV18 and TRBJ2-7, with a possible D match to TRBD2 (7 bases). Germline V gives CDR1 KGHSH, CDR2 LQKENI. Trimming left V 4 bases short and J 6 bases short, with 22 bases between. The CDR3 has 16 amino acids. CDR3 sequence reads: CASSRTGGQVESEQYF. The CDR3 DNA reads TGTGCCAGCTCACGGACGGGGGGCCAAGTCGAATCCGAGCAGTACTTC.

The rearrangement joins TRBV19 to TRBJ1-2; possible D gene TRBD1, 5 bases. V lost 4 bases, J lost 6 bases, and 12 bases lay in between. The CDR3 contains 13 residues. CDR1 and CDR2 (germline): LNHDA, SQIVND (reference sequence). CDR3 sequence: CASSTRVIDGYTF. The CDR3 nucleotides are TGTGCCAGTAGTACCAGGGTGATCGATGGCTACACCTTC.

The chain carries TRBV6-1 and TRBJ2-1; possibly TRBD2 for D (6 bases). The V gene lost 3 bases and the J gene lost 5 bases, with 17 bases spanning the gap. CDR1 is MNHNS, CDR2 SASEGT, per germline. This CDR3 has 16 amino acids. The CDR3 DNA is TGTGCCAGCAGTGAGCCGGGCCGACTAGTCCACAATGAGCAGTTCTTC. Protein product: CASSEPGRLVHNEQFF.

The chain joins TRBV30 to TRBJ2-1; D is uncertain. This CDR3 comprises 12 residues. Per the germline V gene, CDR1 is GTSNPN and CDR2 is SVGIG (reference sequence). V shed 4 bases and J shed 16 bases, with 20 bases lying between them. Here the CDR3 reads CAWILSESVQFF. The CDR3 DNA reads as TGTGCCTGGATATTGAGTGAAAGCGTTCAATTCTTC.

This clone turned up a few times. This chain connects TRBV19 to TRBJ1-5; 7 nucleotides line up with TRBD1. Trimming removed 8 bases from V and 4 bases from J; junction bases left unmatched: 2. Germline CDR1 is LNHDA and CDR2 is SQIVND (reference sequence). The CDR3 is made up of 12 amino acids. As DNA, the CDR3 is TGTGCCAGTCGGACAGGAAATCAGCCCCAGCATTTT. This codes for CASRTGNQPQHF.

The gene calls are TRBV18 and TRBJ2-3, with TRBD2 matching 8 bases. The V gene's germline CDR1 is KGHSH and CDR2 LQKENI. V lost 0 bases to trimming and J lost 1 base; unmatched junction nucleotides: 0. This CDR3 is built from 15 residues. The CDR3 spells CASSPPSGGTDTQYF. DNA of the CDR3: TGTGCCAGCTCACCACCTAGCGGGGGCACAGATACGCAGTATTTT.

V usage is TRBV2 and J usage is TRBJ1-5; a possible D gene is TRBD1 (5 bases). V lost 3 bases, J lost 7 bases, and 10 bases lay in between. The CDR3 extends over 13 amino acids. CDR1 is SNHLY, CDR2 FYNNEI, per germline. The CDR3 DNA reads as TGTGCCAGCAGTGATTCAGGGTGGCAGCCCCAGCATTTT. It translates to CASSDSGWQPQHF.

This chain's CDR3 is CASIIQGLGETEAFF. The CDR3, as DNA: TGTGCCAGCATCATACAGGGGCTGGGTGAGACTGAAGCTTTCTTT. This chain links TRBV5-6 with TRBJ1-1, with 7 bases that match TRBD1. After removal of 6 bases from V and 5 bases from J, the junction contained 13 bases not matched to a gene. The length of the CDR3 is 15 residues. The germline V gene encodes CDR1 SGHDT and CDR2 YYEEEE.

The chain combines TRBV14 with TRBJ2-7, with D tentatively TRBD1 (6 bases). CDR3 length: 14 amino acids. The V end lost 0 bases, the J end lost 12 bases, and 18 bases lay between the germline ends. CDR1 and CDR2 from the germline V gene are SGHDN and FVKESK. CDR3 nucleotide sequence: TGTGCCAGCAGCCAAGATAGGGGGTATGGAGGTTGGTACTTC. Encoded protein: CASSQDRGYGGWYF.

This clone has just a few counts. The chain links TRBV7-2 to TRBJ1-1, with D possibly TRBD1 on 5 matching bases. With 2 bases removed from V and 2 bases from J, the gap between germline ends came to 6 bases. The length of the CDR3 is 13 residues. Looked up from germline, CDR1 is SGHTA and CDR2 is FQGNSA. CDR3 residues: CASSLRGNTEAFF. For the CDR3, the DNA is TGTGCCAGCAGCTTAAGGGGAAACACTGAAGCTTTCTTT.